One sample yielded the 24 T cell receptor beta chains listed below, sequenced in a study of blood T cell repertoires in COVID-19. Repertoires were generated with immunoSEQ multiplex PCR, while TCRdb's copy carries only in-frame clones and drops some. The table records 350,000 to 400,000 clones, approximately 89% of them present only once. Sequenced input: PBMCs or T cells enriched from blood (not recorded which). The receptor set was obtained from a middle-aged woman who had been exposed to COVID-19.

This chain uses TRBV15 with TRBJ2-1; D perhaps matches TRBD2 (6 bases). V lost 2 bases and J 3 bases, leaving 11 bases between the germline ends. CDR3 size: 15 residues. Looked up from germline, CDR1 is LNHNV and CDR2 is YYDKDF (reference sequence). The chain's CDR3 is CATSRLETSYNEQFF. DNA for the CDR3: TGTGCCACCAGCAGATTAGAGACTAGCTACAATGAGCAGTTCTTC.

The J gene is TRBJ2-2, the V gene TRBV10-1; a possible D gene is TRBD1 (6 bases). The CDR3 runs to 15 residues. Between the trimmed V and J ends, which lost 1 base and 2 bases, there was a span of 8 bases. Germline-derived CDR1 and CDR2 are WNHNN and SYGVQD (reference sequence). The CDR3 protein is CASSEYGTNTGELFF. CDR3 nucleotides: TGCGCCAGCAGTGAGTACGGGACAAACACCGGGGAGCTGTTTTTT.

The V and J genes are TRBV6-5 and TRBJ1-2; TRBD1 agrees at 9 bases. Germline V gene lookup returns CDR1 MNHEY and CDR2 SVGAGI. V shed 5 bases, J shed 5 bases, and the junction held 6 bases outside the gene matches. The CDR3 contains 14 residues. CDR3 amino acids: CASSQTGGGYGYTF. The CDR3 coding sequence is TGTGCCAGCAGTCAGACAGGGGGAGGGTATGGCTACACCTTC.

The chain joins TRBV30 to TRBJ1-3; the D gene is possibly TRBD1 (6 bases). Looked up from germline, CDR1 is GTSNPN and CDR2 is SVGIG (reference sequence). V lost 0 bases and J 0 bases, leaving 15 bases between the germline ends. The CDR3 contains 17 residues. The CDR3 DNA is TGTGCCTGGAGTGTTGGGGGGGCCCCTAACTCTGGAAACACCATATATTTT. Residues: CAWSVGGAPNSGNTIYF. The whole variable domain, filled in from reference TRBV30 and TRBJ1-3, reads SQTIHQWPATLVQPVGSPLSLECTVEGTSNPNLYWYRQAAGRGLQLLFYSVGIGQISSEVPQNLSASRPQDRQFILSSKKLLLSDSGFYLCAWSVGGAPNSGNTIYFGEGSWLTVV.

The CDR3 reads CASSPELQGLRGYTF. The CDR3 DNA is TGTGCCAGCTCGCCTGAGTTACAGGGGTTACGTGGCTACACCTTC. The V and J genes are TRBV18 and TRBJ1-2, with TRBD1 identical over 7 bases. The germline V gene has CDR1 KGHSH and CDR2 LQKENI. Trimming cost V 6 bases and J 7 bases; bases outside gene matches: 14. This CDR3 spans 15 amino acids.

The DNA of the CDR3 is TGCAGTGCTAGTGGGACTGGGTACGAGCAGTACTTC. Its protein is CSASGTGYEQYF. V and J are TRBV20-1 and TRBJ2-7; perhaps TRBD2 as D (6 bases). V was trimmed by 3 bases and J by 4 bases, leaving 10 bases between them. Germline V gene sequence: CDR1 DFQATT, CDR2 SNEGSKA (reference sequence). The CDR3 runs 12 residues.

This chain joins TRBV6-5 and TRBJ2-5; tentatively, D is TRBD2 (7 bases). The germline gives CDR1 MNHEY, CDR2 SVGAGI. CDR3 size: 13 residues. Trimming pared 0 bases from V and 9 bases from J, leaving 11 bases between. CDR3 sequence reads: CASSYSGGAAQYF. The CDR3 bases are TGTGCCAGCAGTTACTCGGGGGGGGCGGCCCAGTACTTC.

This clone showed up just once. CDR3 DNA: TGTGCCAGCAGCCATTTAGGGACAGAGCTGTTTTTT. Translated: CASSHLGTELFF. The rearrangement links TRBV5-4 to TRBJ2-2, with D maybe TRBD1 (6 bases). Germline assignment: CDR1 SGHNT and CDR2 YYREEE (reference sequence). This CDR3 is built from 12 residues. Trimming cost V 4 bases and J 11 bases, with 12 bases left between them.

The genes are TRBV10-3 and TRBJ2-7, with D possibly being TRBD2 (6 bases). The germline V gene has CDR1 ENHRY and CDR2 SYGVKD. The ends were cut back, 5 bases at V and 0 bases at J, with 14 bases in the middle. The CDR3 runs 15 residues. CDR3: CAISPFAGSSYEQYF. CDR3 sequence (DNA): TGTGCCATCAGTCCTTTTGCGGGGAGCTCCTACGAGCAGTACTTC.

This chain connects TRBV5-1 to TRBJ1-4; 10 bases are a match to TRBD1. The CDR3 is made up of 14 amino acids. Trimming at V came to 6 bases and at J to 8 bases, leaving 7 bases not matched to a gene. Looked up from germline, CDR1 is SGHRS and CDR2 is YFSETQ. CDR3 region: CASKRDRGEEKLFF. The CDR3 DNA is TGCGCCAGCAAACGGGACAGGGGTGAGGAAAAACTGTTTTTT.

In the case of this clone: Mismatch with germline at one junction end may stem from a read error. This chain joins TRBV7-7 and TRBJ2-5; TRBD2 aligns across 7 bases. The CDR3 contains 14 residues. Germline values: CDR1 SSHAT, CDR2 FNYEAQ (reference sequence). CDR3: CASSLGGTGETQYF. In DNA form, the CDR3 reads TGTGCTAGCAGCTTGGGGGGGACTGGGGAGACCCAGTACTTC. The whole variable domain, filled in from reference TRBV7-7 and TRBJ2-5, reads GAGVSQSPRYKVTKRGQDVTLRCDPISSHATLYWYQQALGQGPEFLTYFNYEAQPDKSGLPSDRFSAERPEGSISTLTIQRTEQRDSAMYRCASSLGGTGETQYFGPGTRLLVL.

This clone was counted a single time. The chain has TRBV20-1 and TRBJ1-1; 7 bases line up with TRBD1. The CDR3 covers 13 residues. Trimming took 3 bases from V and 1 from J; bases not matched to a gene: 2. Germline lookup yields CDR1 DFQATT and CDR2 SNEGSKA (reference sequence). The CDR3 is CSASSGGNTEAFF. CDR3 DNA sequence: TGCAGTGCTAGTTCAGGGGGGAACACTGAAGCTTTCTTT.

The gene calls are TRBV7-3 and TRBJ1-6; D is possibly TRBD1 (5 bases). CDR1 and CDR2 (germline): SGHTA, FQGTGA. The CDR3 runs 14 residues. V was cut by 2 bases and J by 7 bases, with 9 bases left in between. This CDR3 is CASSLLPGNSPLHF. For the CDR3, the DNA is TGTGCCAGCAGCTTATTACCAGGGAATTCACCCCTCCACTTT. Full variable domain (missing parts from reference TRBV7-3 and TRBJ1-6): GAGVSQTPSNKVTEKGKYVELRCDPISGHTALYWYRQSLGQGPEFLIYFQGTGAADDSGLPNDRFFAVRPEGSVSTLKIQRTERGDSAVYLCASSLLPGNSPLHFGNGTRLTVT.

The V call is TRBV7-9, the J call TRBJ1-6; D is perhaps TRBD1 (5 bases). Looked up from germline, CDR1 is SEHNR and CDR2 is FQNEAQ (reference sequence). This CDR3 spans 15 amino acids. The V and J ends lost 1 base and 6 bases respectively, with 10 bases between them. The CDR3 loop reads CASSLGTTINSPLHF. The CDR3 bases are TGTGCCAGCAGCTTAGGGACAACCATTAATTCACCCCTCCACTTT.

The genes are TRBV11-3 and TRBJ1-1; D is unclear. Germline CDR1 SGHNT, CDR2 YENEEA. The CDR3 loop spans 13 amino acids. Deletions cut 3 bases from V and 0 bases from J, with 5 bases between. CDR3 coding DNA: TGTGCCAGCAGCTTGTTAGTGAACACTGAAGCTTTCTTT. Residues: CASSLLVNTEAFF.

Only one count was recorded for this clone. J is TRBJ1-4 and V is TRBV5-1; D unresolved. Per germline, CDR1 SGHRS and CDR2 YFSETQ. The CDR3 is made up of 14 amino acids. V was clipped by 6 bases and J by 0 bases, with 9 bases between them. The CDR3 protein is CASNYGPTNEKLFF. The CDR3 DNA follows: TGCGCCAGCAACTACGGTCCAACTAATGAAAAACTGTTTTTT.

The chain has TRBV30 and TRBJ1-2; D remains unclear. The CDR3 has 13 residues. Germline CDR1 reads GTSNPN; CDR2 reads SVGIG (reference sequence). V was cut by 1 base and J by 7 bases, with 13 bases left in between. CDR3 sequence reads: CAWSDGLYLGYTF. The CDR3 DNA sequence: TGTGCCTGGAGTGACGGACTCTACCTTGGCTACACCTTC.

The V gene is TRBV9, the J gene TRBJ2-7; D not resolved. There are 18 residues in the CDR3. The V and J ends lost 0 bases and 0 bases respectively, with 19 bases between them. Germline values: CDR1 SGDLS, CDR2 YYNGEE. CDR3 DNA: TGTGCCAGCAGCGTAGAGGCGGAAACCCGTGCGTTCTCCTACGAGCAGTACTTC. Translated, it gives CASSVEAETRAFSYEQYF.

The CDR3 coding sequence is TGTGCCAGCATCACGAGGCAGAGAGAATTCTACGAGCAGTACTTC. Translating it yields CASITRQREFYEQYF. The chain has TRBV6-6 and TRBJ2-7; D remains ambiguous. Looked up from germline, CDR1 is MNHNY and CDR2 is SVGAGI (reference sequence). V was pared by 7 bases and J by 3 bases, with 19 bases between. The CDR3 totals 15 residues.

This clone was seen only a few times. The genes are TRBV4-3 and TRBJ2-1, with a weak D call TRBD1 (6 bases). V was clipped by 4 bases and J by 1 base, with 11 bases between them. The CDR3 spans 15 residues. The germline CDR1 and CDR2 sequences are LGHNA and YSLEER. CDR3 sequence: CASSLDRTSYNEQFF. The CDR3, as DNA: TGCGCCAGCAGCCTAGACAGGACATCCTACAATGAGCAGTTCTTC.

This clone has a handful of counts. In DNA, the CDR3 is TGTGCCAGCAGCCGGGGACAGAACTACGAGCAGTACTTC. It is translated as CASSRGQNYEQYF. The chain links TRBV7-8 to TRBJ2-7; 7 bases are shared with TRBD1. The V and J ends lost 5 bases and 3 bases, in that order; junction bases with no gene match: 4. The CDR3 loop spans 13 amino acids. Looked up from germline, CDR1 is SGHVS and CDR2 is FQNEAQ.

The chain recombines TRBV5-8 with TRBJ1-5; unclear D gene. CDR3 length: 12 residues. V was shortened by 7 bases and J by 7 bases, with 12 bases between the two germline ends. The germline V gene has CDR1 SGHTS and CDR2 YDEGEE. The CDR3 bases are TGTGCCAGCGCGTTACAGTTCCAGCCCCAGCATTTT. This translates into CASALQFQPQHF.

The table lists this clone with a count of one. This chain links TRBV5-6 with TRBJ1-1; D call uncertain. This CDR3 comprises 15 residues. V lost 0 bases, J lost 0 bases, and 9 bases lay in between. Germline V CDR1 and CDR2: SGHDT, YYEEEE. CDR3: CASSLVTSMNTEAFF. The CDR3 DNA reads TGTGCCAGCAGCTTGGTTACTTCCATGAACACTGAAGCTTTCTTT.

This chain connects TRBV10-2 to TRBJ1-5; 8 positions agree with TRBD1. Per the germline V gene, CDR1 is WSHSY and CDR2 is SAAADI. This CDR3 spans 16 amino acids. The ends lost 3 bases at V and 6 bases at J; junction bases unmatched: 10. DNA of the CDR3: TGCGCCAGCAGTGATTGGATGACAGGGGAGGTTCAGCCCCAGCATTTT. It specifies CASSDWMTGEVQPQHF.